The following is a T cell receptor (beta chain) sequence with its context. The antigen remains undetermined. Clinical symptoms, serum thyroxine and TRAb, thyroid ultrasound and orbital computed tomography together formed the diagnostic basis. It was RNA transcripts that yielded the amplified TCR beta CDR3 regions. The HTBI primer set drove a first-round RT-PCR of the TCR CDR3. MiXCR, run by TCRdb on the multiplex PCR reads, gives a single entry per CDR3 protein. The repertoire consists of approximately 740,000 distinct CDR3 sequences, with about 15% occurring once and the leading ten covering about 10%. The data were taken from a study of T cells in Graves' hyperthyroidism and ophthalmopathy. CDR3 length: 15 residues. Trimming left V 11 bases short and J 3 bases short, with 20 bases between. Germline V gene data show CDR1 as LNHDA and CDR2 as SQIVND (reference sequence). Study findings and constraints: Clonotypes that were expanded in thyroid above 0.001 mostly appeared in blood too. With a median lead of approximately six months before onset, the model predicted ophthalmopathy.

Input material: blood. The sequence came from a woman under 30 with Graves' hyperthyroidism. This chain connects TRBV19 to TRBJ2-4, with D possibly matching TRBD1 (6 bases). The CDR3 spells CASQQGSVGKNIQYF. The CDR3 DNA sequence: TGTGCCTCGCAACAGGGTTCTGTTGGCAAAAACATTCAGTACTTC.